Given below is one T cell receptor beta chain in context. Its specificity is not known. CDR3 length: 17 residues. Looked up from germline, CDR1 is SGDLS and CDR2 is YYNGEE. Trimming at V came to 3 bases and at J to 2 bases, leaving 11 bases not matched to a gene. The entry originates in a study of cytomegalovirus exposure and HLA in healthy donors. Study-wide results and limits: Reports credit the classifier with highly specific, highly sensitive diagnosis of cytomegalovirus status. A list of 164 TCR beta chains associated with cytomegalovirus was given. It was confirmed in vitro that a few of the CMV-associated chains were specific for CMV antigens.

Measured with immunoSEQ multiplex PCR; TCRdb has only the in-frame clones, and not every one. This table holds roughly 130,000 clones, almost 90% found once. Donors came from a validation cohort of some 130 subjects, distinct from the first 666-subject cohort. The chain employs TRBV9 and TRBJ2-5, with TRBD1 matching over 9 bases. This receptor was taken from a man aged 30 to 39 in good health and CMV-seronegative. Sequenced input: PBMCs. The CDR3 DNA is TGTGCCAGCAGCGCCAGAACCGGGACAGGGAATCAAGAGACCCAGTACTTC. Residues: CASSARTGTGNQETQYF.